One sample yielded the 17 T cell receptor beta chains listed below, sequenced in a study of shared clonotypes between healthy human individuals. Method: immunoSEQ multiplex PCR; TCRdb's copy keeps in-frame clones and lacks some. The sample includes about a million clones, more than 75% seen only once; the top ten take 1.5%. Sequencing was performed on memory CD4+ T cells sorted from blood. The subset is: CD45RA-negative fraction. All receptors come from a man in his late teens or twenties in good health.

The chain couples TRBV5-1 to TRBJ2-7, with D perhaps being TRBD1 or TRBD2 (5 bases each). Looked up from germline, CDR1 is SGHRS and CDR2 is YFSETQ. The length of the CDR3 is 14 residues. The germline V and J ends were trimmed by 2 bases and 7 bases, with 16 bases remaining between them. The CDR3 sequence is CASSFTGQTWEQYF. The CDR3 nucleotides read TGCGCCAGCAGCTTTACGGGGCAAACTTGGGAGCAGTACTTC.

Written as DNA, the CDR3 is TGCGCCAGCAGCCAAGAAAAGCGGAACACAGATACGCAGTATTTT. It translates to CASSQEKRNTDTQYF. V usage is TRBV4-3 and J usage is TRBJ2-3; a weak D match, TRBD2 (5 bases). V shed 0 bases and J shed 2 bases, with 9 bases lying between them. CDR3 size: 15 residues. Germline V CDR1 and CDR2: LGHNA, YSLEER.

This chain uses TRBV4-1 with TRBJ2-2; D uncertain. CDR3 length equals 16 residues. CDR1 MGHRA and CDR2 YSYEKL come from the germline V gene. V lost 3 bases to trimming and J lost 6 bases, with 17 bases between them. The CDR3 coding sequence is TGCGCCAGCAGCCACTCCGCATTAGCTGGGGCCGGGGAGCTGTTTTTT. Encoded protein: CASSHSALAGAGELFF.

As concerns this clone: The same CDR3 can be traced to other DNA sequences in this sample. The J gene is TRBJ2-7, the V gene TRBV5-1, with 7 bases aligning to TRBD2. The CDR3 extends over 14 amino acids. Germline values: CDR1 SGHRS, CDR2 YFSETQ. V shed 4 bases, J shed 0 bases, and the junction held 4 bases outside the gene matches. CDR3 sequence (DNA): TGCGCCAGCAGCCCCGGGGGGAGCTCCTACGAGCAGTACTTC. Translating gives CASSPGGSSYEQYF.

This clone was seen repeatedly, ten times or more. The CDR3 nucleotides read TGTGCCAGTAGACTGGACAGAGGCACTGAAGCTTTCTTT. It specifies CASRLDRGTEAFF. The rearrangement joins TRBV19 to TRBJ1-1, with D perhaps TRBD1 (6 bases). Trimming took off 6 bases at V and 4 bases at J, with 12 bases between the two ends. This CDR3 comprises 13 residues. CDR1 and CDR2 (germline): LNHDA, SQIVND (reference sequence). Looking up the rest from reference TRBV19 and TRBJ1-1 gives the full variable domain: DGGITQSPKYLFRKEGQNVTLSCEQNLNHDAMYWYRQDPGQGLRLIYYSQIVNDFQKGDIAEGYSVSREKKESFPLTVTSAQKNPTAFYLCASRLDRGTEAFFGQGTRLTVV.

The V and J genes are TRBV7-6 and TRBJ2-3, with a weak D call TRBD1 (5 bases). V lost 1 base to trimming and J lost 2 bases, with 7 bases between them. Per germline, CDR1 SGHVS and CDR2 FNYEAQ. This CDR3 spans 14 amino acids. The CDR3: CASSLGQITDTQYF. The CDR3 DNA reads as TGTGCCAGCAGCTTAGGACAGATCACAGATACGCAGTATTTT.

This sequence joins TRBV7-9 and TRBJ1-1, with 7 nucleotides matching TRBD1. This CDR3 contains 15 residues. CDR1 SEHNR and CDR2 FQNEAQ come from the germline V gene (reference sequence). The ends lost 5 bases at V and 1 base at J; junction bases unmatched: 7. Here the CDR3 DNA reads TGTGCCAGCAGCGCGAGACAGGGAACGAACACTGAAGCTTTCTTT. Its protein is CASSARQGTNTEAFF.

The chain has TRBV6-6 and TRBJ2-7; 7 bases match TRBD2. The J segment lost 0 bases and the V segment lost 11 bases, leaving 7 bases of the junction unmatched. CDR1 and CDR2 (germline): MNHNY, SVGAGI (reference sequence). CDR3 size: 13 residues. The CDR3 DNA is TGTGCCGCCAAAACTAGCGACTCCTACGAGCAGTACTTC. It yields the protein CAAKTSDSYEQYF.

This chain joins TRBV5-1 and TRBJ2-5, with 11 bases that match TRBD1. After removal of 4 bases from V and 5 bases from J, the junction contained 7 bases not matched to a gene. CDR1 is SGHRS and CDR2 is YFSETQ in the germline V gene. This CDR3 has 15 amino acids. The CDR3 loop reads CASSGGQGVSETQYF. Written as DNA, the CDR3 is TGCGCCAGCAGCGGGGGACAGGGGGTTTCGGAGACCCAGTACTTC.

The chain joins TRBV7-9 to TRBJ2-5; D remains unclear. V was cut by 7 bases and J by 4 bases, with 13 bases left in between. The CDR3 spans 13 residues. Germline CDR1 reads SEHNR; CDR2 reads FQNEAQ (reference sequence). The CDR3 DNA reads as TGTGCCAGCAACCAAAGGGTGGCAGAGACCCAGTACTTC. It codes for CASNQRVAETQYF.

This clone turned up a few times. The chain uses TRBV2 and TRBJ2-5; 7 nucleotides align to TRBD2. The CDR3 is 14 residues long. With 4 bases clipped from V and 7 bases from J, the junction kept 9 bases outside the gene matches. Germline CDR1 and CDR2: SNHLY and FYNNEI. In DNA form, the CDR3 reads TGTGCCAGCAGTGTGCCTAGCGGATCGGGGACCCAGTACTTC. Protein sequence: CASSVPSGSGTQYF. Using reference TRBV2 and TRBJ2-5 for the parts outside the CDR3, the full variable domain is EPEVTQTPSHQVTQMGQEVILRCVPISNHLYFYWYRQILGQKVEFLVSFYNNEISEKSEIFDDQFSVERPDGSNFTLKIRSTKLEDSAMYFCASSVPSGSGTQYFGPGTRLLVL.

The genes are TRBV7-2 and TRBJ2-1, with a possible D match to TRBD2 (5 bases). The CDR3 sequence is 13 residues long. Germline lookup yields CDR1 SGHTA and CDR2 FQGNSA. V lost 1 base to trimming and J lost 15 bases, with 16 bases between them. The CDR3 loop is CASSLGGGSLPFF. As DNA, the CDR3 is TGTGCCAGCAGCTTAGGAGGTGGGAGCCTTCCGTTCTTC.

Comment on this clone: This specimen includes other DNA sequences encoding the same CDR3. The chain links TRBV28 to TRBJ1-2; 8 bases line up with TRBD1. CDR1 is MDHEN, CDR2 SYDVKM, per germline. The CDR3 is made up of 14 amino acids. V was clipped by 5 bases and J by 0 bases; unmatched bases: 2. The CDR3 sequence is CASSPGGANYGYTF. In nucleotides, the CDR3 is TGTGCCAGCAGTCCAGGGGGCGCTAACTATGGCTACACCTTC.

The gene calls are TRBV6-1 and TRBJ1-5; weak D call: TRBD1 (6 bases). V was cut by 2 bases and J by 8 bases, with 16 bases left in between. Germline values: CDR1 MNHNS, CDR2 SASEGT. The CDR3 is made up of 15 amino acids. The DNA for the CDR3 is TGTGCCAGCAGTGAAAGTAGGGGGTTCACGGAGCCCCAGCATTTT. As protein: CASSESRGFTEPQHF.

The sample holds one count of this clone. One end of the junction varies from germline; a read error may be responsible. CDR3 region: CASSFQGQSNQPQHF. The CDR3 coding sequence is TGTGCTAGCAGCTTTCAGGGACAGTCAAATCAGCCCCAGCATTTT. The chain is built from TRBV7-7 and TRBJ1-5; 7 bases match TRBD1. Germline assignment: CDR1 SSHAT and CDR2 FNYEAQ (reference sequence). The CDR3 is made up of 15 amino acids.

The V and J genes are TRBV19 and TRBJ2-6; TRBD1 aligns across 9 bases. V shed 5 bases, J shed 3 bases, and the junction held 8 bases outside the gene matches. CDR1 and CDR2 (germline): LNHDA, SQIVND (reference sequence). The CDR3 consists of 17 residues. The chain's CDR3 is CASSGRGQGSGANVLTF. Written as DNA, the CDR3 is TGTGCCAGTAGTGGACGGGGACAGGGAAGTGGGGCCAACGTCCTGACTTTC.

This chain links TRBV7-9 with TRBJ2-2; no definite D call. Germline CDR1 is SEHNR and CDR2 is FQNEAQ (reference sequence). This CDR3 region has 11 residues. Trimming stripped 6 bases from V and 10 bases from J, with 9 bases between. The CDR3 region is CASRPSKELFF. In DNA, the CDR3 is TGTGCCAGCAGACCATCAAAGGAGCTGTTTTTT.